The present T cell receptor beta chain was sequenced within a study of T cell repertoires in cytomegalovirus infection (dated by TCRdb to between 2018 and 2021). Context from the whole study: Recently identified HLA-C-restricted CMV epitopes, whose presentation resists viral immunomodulation, were targeted by peptide stimulations together with well-studied HLA-B-restricted epitopes. Donor HLA type was relevant to the analysis, because carriage of CMV infection together with the matching HLA type was indicated by public TCR beta signatures. The full study reports these points: Cumulative frequency of public TCR beta family members discriminated carriers of CMV infection plus the relevant HLA type in this cohort and an independent roughly 320-donor cohort. The ex vivo response was dominated by HLA-C-restricted CMV-specific TCR beta clonotypes, and the single most frequent clonotype in two of eight donors was supplied by these HLA-C-restricted clonotypes.

The germline V gene encodes CDR1 SGHVS and CDR2 FNYEAQ. At the junction V is shortened by 7 bases and J by 3 bases, with 9 bases in between. Including the terminal cysteine and phenylalanine, the CDR3 comprises 13 residues. Just the 39-base CDR3 DNA is kept, in frame starting at base 1. The sample's treatment or condition, from its label and the paper: in vitro stimulation with specific CMV peptide epitopes to enrich CMV-specific T cells. This clonotype was observed at least ten times. Its antigen is currently not known. Per-base quality was not reported, and no clone a single base away is much larger than it. These reads were obtained on an Illumina HiSeq 1500. The raw public reads went through TCRdb reprocessing: fastp at Q25, MiXCR clone calling, in-frame beta chains kept. Each CDR3 protein gets just one entry, which takes the most common genes and DNA from the rows behind it. This sample gives about 830,000 distinct CDR3 sequences in total; roughly 33% of them show up just once. The top ten clonotypes cover around 12% of the sample.

Rearrangement joined TRBV7-6 to TRBJ2-2; the D gene assignment is ambiguous. This clonotype was obtained from a human donor in good health (CMV status not recorded). Some clones in this sample may be carry-over from other donors' samples. The sequencing here drew on cultured CD8+ T cells from PBMCs, taken from culture after CMV antigen stimulation. For the CDR3, the sequence is CASTRRDTGELFF. The nucleotide sequence reads TGTGCCAGCACCCGACGGGACACCGGGGAGCTGTTTTTT.